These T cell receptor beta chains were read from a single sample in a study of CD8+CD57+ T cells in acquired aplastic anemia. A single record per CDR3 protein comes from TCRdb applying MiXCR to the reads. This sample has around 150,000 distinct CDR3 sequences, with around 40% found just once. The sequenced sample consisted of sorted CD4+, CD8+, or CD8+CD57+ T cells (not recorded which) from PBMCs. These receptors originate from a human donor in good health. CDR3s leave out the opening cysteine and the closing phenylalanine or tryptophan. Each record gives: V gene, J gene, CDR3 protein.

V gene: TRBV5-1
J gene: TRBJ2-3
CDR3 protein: ASSLGQGMEADTQY

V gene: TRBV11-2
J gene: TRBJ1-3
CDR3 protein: ASSLQGGGFGNTTY

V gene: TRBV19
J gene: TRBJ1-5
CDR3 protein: ASSIWGRGRQPQH

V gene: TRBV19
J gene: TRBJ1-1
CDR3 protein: ASGDRVNTEAF

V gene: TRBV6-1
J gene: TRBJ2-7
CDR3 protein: ASSPQGISYEQY

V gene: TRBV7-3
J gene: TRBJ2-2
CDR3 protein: ASSPLVNTGELF

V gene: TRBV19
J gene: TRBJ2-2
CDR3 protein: ASSLQGAPGELF

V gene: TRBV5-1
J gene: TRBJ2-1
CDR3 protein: AGSLTSGGIEQF

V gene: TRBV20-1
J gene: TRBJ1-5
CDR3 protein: SASGGQPNQPQH

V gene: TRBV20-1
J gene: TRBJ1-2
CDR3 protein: SAALDRGRGYT

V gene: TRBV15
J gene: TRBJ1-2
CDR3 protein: ASSRDRGGNYYGYT

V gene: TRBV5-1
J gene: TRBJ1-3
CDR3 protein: ASSLDVPGNTIY

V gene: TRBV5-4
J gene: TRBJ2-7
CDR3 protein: ASSFPGQGKY

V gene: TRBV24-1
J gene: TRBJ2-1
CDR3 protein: ATSPFFGGNEQF

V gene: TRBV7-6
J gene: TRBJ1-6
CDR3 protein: ASSLVPGPDSPLH

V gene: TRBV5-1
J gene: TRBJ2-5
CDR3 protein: ASSYGTLTETQY

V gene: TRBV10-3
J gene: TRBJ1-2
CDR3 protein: ASSQGQGTDGYT

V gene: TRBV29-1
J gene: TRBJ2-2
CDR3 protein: SVVGGSRGTGELF

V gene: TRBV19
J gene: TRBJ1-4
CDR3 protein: ATAGTRVEKLF

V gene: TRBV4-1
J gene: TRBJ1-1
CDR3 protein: ASSQPGQERGAF

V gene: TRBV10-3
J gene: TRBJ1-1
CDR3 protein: AINSGMNTEAF

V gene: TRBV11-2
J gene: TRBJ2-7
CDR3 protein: ASSLELAGEYEQY

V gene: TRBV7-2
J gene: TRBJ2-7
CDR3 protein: ASSLGLQGGYEQY

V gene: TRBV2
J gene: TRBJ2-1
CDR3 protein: ASSDIGRGINEQF

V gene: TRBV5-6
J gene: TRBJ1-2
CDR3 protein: ASSRSGPYGYT

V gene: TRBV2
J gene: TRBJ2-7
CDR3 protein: ASSEASGGPEQY

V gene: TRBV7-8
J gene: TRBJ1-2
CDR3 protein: ASSSTTGIAYGYT

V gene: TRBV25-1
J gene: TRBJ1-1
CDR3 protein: ASRDYGTEAF

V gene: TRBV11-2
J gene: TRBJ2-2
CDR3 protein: ASPDRRVFAGELF

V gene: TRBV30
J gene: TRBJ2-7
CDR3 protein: AWGTSGRGYEQY

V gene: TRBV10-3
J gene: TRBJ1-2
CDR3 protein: AISEATSGYT

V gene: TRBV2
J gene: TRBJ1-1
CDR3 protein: ASRVYRVSMNTEAF

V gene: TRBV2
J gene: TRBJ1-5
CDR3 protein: ASRGTENDYSNQPQH

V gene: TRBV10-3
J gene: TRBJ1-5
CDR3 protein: ASRPDRDIWPQH

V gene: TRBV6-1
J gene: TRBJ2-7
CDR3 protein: ASSETSVPSEQY

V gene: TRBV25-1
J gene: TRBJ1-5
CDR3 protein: ASSTENQPQH

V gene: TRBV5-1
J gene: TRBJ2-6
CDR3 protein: ASSTEPGADVLA

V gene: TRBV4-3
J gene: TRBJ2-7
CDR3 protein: ASSPRGTGSSYEQY

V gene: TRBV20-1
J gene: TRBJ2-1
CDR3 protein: SARGLELYNEQF

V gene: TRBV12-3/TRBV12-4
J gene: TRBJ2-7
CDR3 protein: ASSLASGAEQY

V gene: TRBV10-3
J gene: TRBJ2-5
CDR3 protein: AISDPDLVVSKETQY

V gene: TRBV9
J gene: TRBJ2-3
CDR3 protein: ASSVVTNTDTQY

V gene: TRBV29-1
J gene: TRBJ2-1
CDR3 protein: SGTGNWAREQF

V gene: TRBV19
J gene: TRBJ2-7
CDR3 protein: ASRPGQGPYEQY

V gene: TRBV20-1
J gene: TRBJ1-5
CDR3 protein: SARESRINQPQH

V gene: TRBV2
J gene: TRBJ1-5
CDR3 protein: ASSELTIDQPQH

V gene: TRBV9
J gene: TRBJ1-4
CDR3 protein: ASSLRTGAGEKLF

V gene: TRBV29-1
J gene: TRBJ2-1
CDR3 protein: SVDGARHNEQF

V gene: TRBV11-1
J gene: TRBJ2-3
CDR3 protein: ASSLAVSGLYTDTQY

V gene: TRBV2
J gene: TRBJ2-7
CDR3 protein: ASSGSKGEQY

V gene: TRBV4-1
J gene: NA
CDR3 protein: ASSLSGERSYEQY

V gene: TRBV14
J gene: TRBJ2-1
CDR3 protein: ASSRTGGSYNEQF

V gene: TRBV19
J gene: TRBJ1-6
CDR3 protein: ASSIEVRANSPLH

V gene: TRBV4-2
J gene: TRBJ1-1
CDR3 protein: ASSQEGRQVI

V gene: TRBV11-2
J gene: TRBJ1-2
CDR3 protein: ASSLDLRYFLDGYT